The 21 T cell receptor beta chains listed next were all sequenced from one sample in a study of T cell responses to AZD1222 COVID-19 vaccine. The repertoire was sequenced with immunoSEQ multiplex PCR; TCRdb's copy has only in-frame clones and lacks some. The repertoire consists of 84,000 or so clones, with about 90% occurring once and the leading ten covering roughly 5.6%. Sequences were derived from peripheral blood, sampled on day 0 of MenACWY control vaccination. These receptors came from an adult in good health.

The rearrangement links TRBV29-1 to TRBJ1-1; the D is unclear. Between the trimmed V and J ends, which lost 7 bases and 4 bases, there was a span of 16 bases. The CDR3 runs 13 residues. Germline V CDR1 and CDR2: SQVTM, ANQGSEA. Here the CDR3 DNA reads TGCAGCGCCCGAGGGTCAGGTTTCACTGAAGCTTTCTTT. It encodes CSARGSGFTEAFF.

CDR3 loop: CASSLAGGDEQYF. CDR3 nucleotide sequence: TGTGCCAGCAGTTTGGCAGGGGGGGACGAGCAGTACTTC. The V call is TRBV25-1, the J call TRBJ2-7; the D gene could be TRBD1 or TRBD2 (7 bases each). Germline V gene data show CDR1 as MGHDK and CDR2 as SYGVNS. Trimming cost V 5 bases and J 5 bases, with 13 bases left between them. The CDR3 loop spans 13 amino acids.

The CDR3 here is CASSLSGGAGTQYF. The CDR3 nucleotides are TGTGCCAGCAGTCTGAGCGGGGGGGCTGGGACCCAGTACTTC. J is TRBJ2-5 and V is TRBV6-5, with 10 bases fitting TRBD2. V lost 5 bases and J lost 7; bases outside the gene matches: 7. The CDR3 has 14 residues. Per the germline V gene, CDR1 is MNHEY and CDR2 is SVGAGI.

The J gene is TRBJ2-7, the V gene TRBV27; D remains ambiguous. The CDR3 length is 14 residues. In germline, CDR1 is MNHEY, CDR2 SMNVEV (reference sequence). The V end was cut by 3 bases, the J end by 5 bases, with 14 bases between. The DNA for the CDR3 is TGTGCCAGCAGTTTTTCGACGGCCGGGCACGAGCAGTACTTC. As protein: CASSFSTAGHEQYF.

The gene calls are TRBV2 and TRBJ2-7; possibly TRBD1 for D (6 bases). The germline V gene has CDR1 SNHLY and CDR2 FYNNEI. CDR3 size: 12 residues. Trimming pared 7 bases from V and 3 bases from J, leaving 10 bases between. The CDR3 loop is CASNIQGYEQYF. DNA for the CDR3: TGTGCCAGCAACATACAGGGCTACGAGCAGTACTTC.

The genes are TRBV5-1 and TRBJ2-7; D not certain. The CDR3 is 15 residues long. V was cut by 3 bases and J by 7 bases, with 20 bases left in between. Germline CDR1 and CDR2: SGHRS and YFSETQ. The CDR3 sequence is CASSSSALTVGEQYF. CDR3 nucleotide sequence: TGCGCCAGCAGCTCCTCGGCGCTGACTGTGGGGGAGCAGTACTTC.

The chain is built from TRBV6-6 and TRBJ2-5; the D call may be TRBD1 or TRBD2 (5 bases each). This CDR3 is built from 15 residues. The germline CDR1 and CDR2 sequences are MNHNY and SVGAGI (reference sequence). With 5 bases removed from V and 4 bases from J, the gap between germline ends came to 17 bases. CDR3 residues: CASSPPGRVGETQYF. CDR3 nucleotide sequence: TGTGCCAGCAGTCCCCCGGGGCGGGTGGGAGAGACCCAGTACTTC.

The V call is TRBV7-9, the J call TRBJ2-7, with D perhaps TRBD2 (7 bases). The germline V gene encodes CDR1 SEHNR and CDR2 FQNEAQ (reference sequence). V lost 5 bases and J lost 3, with 17 bases in between. This CDR3 comprises 15 residues. CDR3 bases: TGTGCCAGCAGCACCCTTGGGGGGGCCGACTACGAGCAGTACTTC. Its protein product is CASSTLGGADYEQYF.

J is TRBJ1-2 and V is TRBV28; a weak D match, TRBD1 (5 bases). Germline CDR1 reads MDHEN; CDR2 reads SYDVKM. V shed 1 base and J shed 6 bases, with 9 bases lying between them. This CDR3 is 13 amino acids long. CDR3 residues: CASSLSGPDGYTF. The CDR3 nucleotides are TGTGCCAGCAGTTTATCGGGGCCGGATGGCTACACCTTC.

The CDR3 DNA reads as TGTGCCAGCAGGGAGACAGGGGACTATGGCTACACCTTC. Protein: CASRETGDYGYTF. V and J are TRBV6-5 and TRBJ1-2; 8 positions match TRBD1. The CDR3 covers 13 residues. The V gene's germline CDR1 is MNHEY and CDR2 SVGAGI. V dropped 6 bases and J dropped 3; count of bases not matched to a gene: 3.

The chain joins TRBV24-1 to TRBJ1-5; no firm D call. The V end was cut by 6 bases, the J end by 2 bases, with 4 bases between. This CDR3 comprises 12 residues. Germline V gene sequence: CDR1 KGHDR, CDR2 SFDVKD. CDR3 sequence (DNA): TGTGCCACCAGTATCGGCAATCAGCCCCAGCATTTT. It encodes CATSIGNQPQHF.

The CDR3 DNA is TGCGCCAGCAGCTTGCAAGGTTTTCCCTACGAGCAGTACTTC. It yields the protein CASSLQGFPYEQYF. The chain has TRBV5-1 and TRBJ2-7; no firm D call. This CDR3 is 14 amino acids long. Germline CDR1 reads SGHRS; CDR2 reads YFSETQ. Trimming took off 1 base at V and 2 bases at J, with 10 bases between the two ends.

V is TRBV5-4 and J is TRBJ2-2; D is unresolved. The CDR3 totals 14 residues. Germline V gene sequence: CDR1 SGHNT, CDR2 YYREEE (reference sequence). Trimming removed 0 bases from V and 2 bases from J, with 5 bases in between. DNA for the CDR3: TGTGCCAGCAGCTTGGGGGGTAACACCGGGGAGCTGTTTTTT. This translates into CASSLGGNTGELFF. Filled out from reference TRBV5-4 and TRBJ2-2, the complete variable domain reads ETGVTQSPTHLIKTRGQQVTLRCSSQSGHNTVSWYQQALGQGPQFIFQYYREEENGRGNFPPRFSGLQFPNYSSELNVNALELDDSALYLCASSLGGNTGELFFGEGSRLTVL.

This clone was seen once. This chain uses TRBV23-1 with TRBJ2-7, with 9 nucleotides matching TRBD1. TRBV23-1 is sorted into the ORF group, with uncertain function. The CDR3 length is 16 residues. J gave up 2 bases and V 2 bases, and 7 bases lay outside the gene matches. The CDR3: CASSQRRDRATYEQYF. For the CDR3, the DNA is TGCGCCAGCAGTCAACGCCGGGACAGGGCCACCTACGAGCAGTACTTC.

This chain links TRBV27 with TRBJ1-5; D is unclear. This CDR3 contains 14 residues. Germline assignment: CDR1 MNHEY and CDR2 SMNVEV (reference sequence). Trimming pared 8 bases from V and 1 base from J, leaving 12 bases between. The CDR3 sequence is CASADAISNQPQHF. DNA of the CDR3: TGTGCCAGCGCCGACGCGATAAGCAATCAGCCCCAGCATTTT.

This clone has only a few counts. The chain couples TRBV5-1 to TRBJ2-5, with 8 bases identical to TRBD2. The CDR3 runs to 14 residues. After removal of 4 bases from V and 5 bases from J, the junction contained 7 bases not matched to a gene. Per germline, CDR1 SGHRS and CDR2 YFSETQ. Here the CDR3 DNA reads TGCGCCAGCAGCGGGAGGACTAGCTTGGAGACCCAGTACTTC. This sequence encodes CASSGRTSLETQYF.

This clone was seen a handful of times. As DNA, the CDR3 is TGTGCCAGCAGCTTTGGGAACCTGGAGACCCAGTACTTC. Amino acids: CASSFGNLETQYF. The genes are TRBV7-8 and TRBJ2-5; D gene ambiguous. In germline, CDR1 is SGHVS, CDR2 FQNEAQ. V was shortened by 3 bases and J by 5 bases, with 10 bases between the two germline ends. The CDR3 totals 13 residues.

Only one count was recorded for this clone. V usage is TRBV18 and J usage is TRBJ2-5; D not certain. The CDR3 consists of 14 residues. CDR1 KGHSH and CDR2 LQKENI come from the germline V gene. Trimming left V 0 bases short and J 2 bases short, with 7 bases between. In DNA, the CDR3 is TGTGCCAGCTCACCACCGAAACAGCAAGAGACCCAGTACTTC. Translation gives CASSPPKQQETQYF.

The chain carries TRBV5-1 and TRBJ1-1, with D perhaps TRBD1 (5 bases). With 5 bases removed from V and 5 bases from J, the gap between germline ends came to 19 bases. The CDR3 is 15 residues long. CDR1 and CDR2 from the germline V gene are SGHRS and YFSETQ. The CDR3 loop reads CASSMEYTGGTEAFF. CDR3 in DNA: TGCGCCAGCAGTATGGAGTATACAGGAGGGACTGAAGCTTTCTTT.

The rearrangement uses TRBV27 and TRBJ2-7; D is perhaps TRBD2 (6 bases). The CDR3 consists of 16 residues. Trimming left V 6 bases short and J 0 bases short, with 18 bases between. Germline V gene data show CDR1 as MNHEY and CDR2 as SMNVEV (reference sequence). In DNA, the CDR3 is TGTGCCAGCAGCCAGGGCGGCGGGACGAGCTCCTACGAGCAGTACTTC. Encoded protein: CASSQGGGTSSYEQYF.

In the case of this clone: Other DNA sequences from this sample encode an identical CDR3 as well. The chain has TRBV28 and TRBJ1-2; no definite D call. Germline V lookup: CDR1 MDHEN, CDR2 SYDVKM. This CDR3 spans 12 amino acids. V was clipped by 6 bases and J by 1 base, with 6 bases between them. This chain's CDR3 is CASSPGNYGYTF. The CDR3 DNA is TGTGCCAGCAGCCCGGGTAACTATGGCTACACCTTC.